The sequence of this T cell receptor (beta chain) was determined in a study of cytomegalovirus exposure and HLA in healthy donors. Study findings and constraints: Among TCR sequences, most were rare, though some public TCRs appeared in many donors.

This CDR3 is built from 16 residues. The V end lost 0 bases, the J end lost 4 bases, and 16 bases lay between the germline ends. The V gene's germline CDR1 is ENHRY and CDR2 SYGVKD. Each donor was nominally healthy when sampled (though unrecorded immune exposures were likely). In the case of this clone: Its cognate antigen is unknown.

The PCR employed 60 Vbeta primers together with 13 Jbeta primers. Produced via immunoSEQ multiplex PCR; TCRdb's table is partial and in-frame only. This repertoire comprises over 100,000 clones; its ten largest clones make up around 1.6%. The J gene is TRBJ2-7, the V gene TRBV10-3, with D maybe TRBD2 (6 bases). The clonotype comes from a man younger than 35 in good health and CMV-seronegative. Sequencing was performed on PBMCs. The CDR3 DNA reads TGTGCCATCAGTGAGTCGGTGAGGGAGGCTAAGTACGAGCAGTACTTC. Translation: CAISESVREAKYEQYF.